This TCR beta chain appears in the sequencing data of a study of OX40 agonist ivuxolimab in advanced cancers. About the research overall: Patients were treated with ivuxolimab, an agonistic anti-OX40 (CD134) antibody. Participants could have had prior anti-PD-1, anti-PD-L1 or anti-CTLA-4 therapy, and around 40% had some. Study observations and caveats: Partial responders at 0.1-3.0 mg/kg showed near-lowest clonal expansion.

TCRdb's table, derived via immunoSEQ multiplex PCR, lists solely in-frame clones and lacks some. This table has thousands of clones, about 73% appearing once. Notes on this clone: The antigen remains unidentified.

This CDR3 has 15 residues. The V gene end was trimmed by 0 bases and the J gene end by 4 bases; junction bases not matched to a gene: 4. Germline V gene sequence: CDR1 MNHEY, CDR2 SVGAGI. This chain uses TRBV6-5 with TRBJ2-5; TRBD1 agrees at 8 bases. This TCR was sampled from an adult with an advanced solid tumor such as melanoma, head and neck, liver or kidney cancer. The sequencing here drew on CD4+ or CD8+ T cells sorted from blood, taken in a trial of the OX40 agonist ivuxolimab. CDR3 residues: CASSYSGGQGETQYF. DNA for the CDR3: TGTGCCAGCAGTTACTCGGGTGGACAGGGAGAGACCCAGTACTTC.